The source of this TCR beta chain is a study of CD8 T cells in ankylosing spondylitis. Findings of the study overall: For ankylosing spondylitis blood, a TCR beta motif of seven to nine highly homologous variants appeared characteristic.

TCRdb processed the 5' RACE reads anew with MiXCR; each CDR3 protein has one entry. This table holds 300,000 to 400,000 distinct CDR3 sequences, around 20% found once. Concerning this clonotype: The antigen is unknown.

The V segment lost 5 bases and the J segment 7 bases; nucleotides outside the gene matches: 9. Germline CDR1 is SGHVS and CDR2 is FNYEAQ. The CDR3 sequence is 15 residues long. This clonotype was sampled from a male donor with ankylosing spondylitis. Sequencing was carried out using blood, either unsorted or a sorted T cell fraction (not recorded which). The chain is built from TRBV7-6 and TRBJ1-4; the match to TRBD1 covers 8 bases. CDR3 sequence reads: CASSPQGAGGEKLFF. CDR3 sequence (DNA): TGTGCCAGCAGCCCCCAGGGGGCCGGGGGTGAAAAACTGTTTTTT.